This T cell receptor (beta chain) was captured in a study of identical twins (dated by TCRdb to 2015 to 2016). Background on the whole study: To test whether fetal clonotypes persist, this study deep-sequenced TCR alpha and beta repertoires from monozygotic twins, from unrelated adults of various ages, and from cord blood. Replicate twin experiments were performed at different times using different library preparation protocols to rule out contamination. The investigation overall reported the following: Out-of-frame TCR alpha sequences shared between twins showed an excess of low generation-probability sequences compared with coincidental sharing between unrelated individuals. Invariant T cells such as MAIT and iNKT could partly confound zero-insertion analyses, although diverse VJ usage argued against such confounding for most clonotypes. Fewer insertions were carried by abundant cord blood beta clonotypes, a similar but weaker trend appeared in young adult naive repertoires, and no such trend appeared in memory repertoires. Conclusions relied on cross-sectional statistical analysis, since the same donors could not be followed over many years. The excess sharing between twins in beta out-of-frame sequences was weaker because fewer shared sequences reduced the signal-to-noise ratio. Out-of-frame TCR alpha sharing in monozygotic twins was systematically underestimated by recombination models, whereas sharing between unrelated individuals was in agreement with the recombination models.

The table lists this clonotype with a few counts. Its binding antigen is unknown. One base away there is no much larger clone; base qualities are not given. Every donor in the study was a healthy Caucasian. Three pairs of female monozygotic twins, all aged 18 to 29 years, were included in the twin cohort. Using Miltenyi CD45RO+ enrichment and human naive T-cell isolation kits, memory (CD45RO+) and naive T cells were isolated from PBMC. Deletion took 6 bases off V and 11 bases off J, with a span of 22 bases between the germline ends. Looking up the germline V gene (reference sequence) yields CDR1 DFQATT and CDR2 SNEGSKA. Measured from the cysteine to the phenylalanine, the CDR3 is 13 residues long. Only CDR3 DNA remains: 39 bases, in frame from the first base. The library was obtained by 5' RACE. The sequencer was an Illumina HiSeq 2000. Template switching added a universal primer binding site, and the final cDNA carried a unique molecular identifier that allowed TCR cDNA molecules to be counted accurately. Specific primers in the conserved constant-segment region were used to synthesize first-strand cDNA for the TCR alpha and beta chains. To control for contamination, every cDNA library carried two barcodes: a SMART-Mk sample barcode plus Illumina barcodes. TruSeq adapter sequences, together with Illumina sample barcodes, were added in two successive PCR steps. TCR alpha and beta cDNA libraries were sequenced on the Illumina HiSeq platform with custom primers. The original methods were these. MiGEC processed the raw reads to extract unique molecular identifiers, while MiXCR was used to determine the CDR3 positions. For each individual, recombination models were inferred using an EM algorithm with the repgenHMM and IGoR tools. Shared clonotypes were analyzed with the tcR package in R, and sharing was normalized by the product of cloneset sizes. To study raw recombination without the effects of thymic and clonal selection, out-of-frame nonproductive sequences were analyzed. TCRdb reworked the public reads: Q25 trimming with fastp, MiXCR clone assembly, productive beta chains retained. CDR3 protein sequences are deduplicated, and each keeps its most common genes and DNA. These V and J calls are TCRdb output, not the study's own analysis. In all, the sample holds about 240,000 distinct CDR3 sequences, and roughly 13% of those were seen once. Clones ranked in the top ten supply 4% to 5% of the sample.

These data were also reused for a study on yellow fever vaccine responses in identical twins. As the second publication notes: The T cell response to vaccination in identical twins was reported by the authors to appear partly convergent and partly personalized. In the study, vaccine-responding T cell clones were precisely tracked in identical twins.

The source of this sequence is a woman between 18 and 29 years old in good health. The rearrangement joined TRBV20-1 to TRBJ1-1; the D gene lacks a confident call. Material: memory (CD45RO+) T cells sorted from blood. The cell subset or site label for this specimen denotes: CD45RO+ enriched T cells. The DNA sequence is as follows: TGCAGTGCATCCGACTCCCTTTCCAGTGGGGCTTTCTTT. This yields the protein CSASDSLSSGAFF.